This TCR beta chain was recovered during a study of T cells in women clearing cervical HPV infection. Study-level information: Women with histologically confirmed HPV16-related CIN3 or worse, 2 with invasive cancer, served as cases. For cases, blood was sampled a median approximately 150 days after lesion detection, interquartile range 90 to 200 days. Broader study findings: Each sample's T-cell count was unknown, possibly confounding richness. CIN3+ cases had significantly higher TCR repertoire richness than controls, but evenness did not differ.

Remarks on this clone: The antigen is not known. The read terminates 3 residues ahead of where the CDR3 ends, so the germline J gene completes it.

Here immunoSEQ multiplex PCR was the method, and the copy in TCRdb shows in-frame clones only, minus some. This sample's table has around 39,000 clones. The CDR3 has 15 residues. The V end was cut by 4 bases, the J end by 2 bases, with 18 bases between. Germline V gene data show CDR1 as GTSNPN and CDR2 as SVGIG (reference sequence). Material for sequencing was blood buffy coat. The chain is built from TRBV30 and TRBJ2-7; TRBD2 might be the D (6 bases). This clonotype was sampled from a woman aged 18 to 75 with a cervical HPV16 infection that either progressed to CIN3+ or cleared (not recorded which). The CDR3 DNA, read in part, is TGTGCCTGGAAGGGCGGGGCCCATCCACCCTACGAG. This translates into CAWKGGAHPPYE. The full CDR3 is CAWKGGAHPPYEQYF.